The 26 T cell receptor beta chains presented below share a single source sample, sequenced in a study of blood T cell repertoires in COVID-19. Measured with immunoSEQ multiplex PCR; TCRdb has only the in-frame clones, and not every one. The sample lists approximately 170,000 clones, about four fifths occurring once. Sequenced sample: peripheral blood. The receptors here all came from a man aged 60 to 75 with active or convalescent COVID-19.

This sequence joins TRBV5-1 and TRBJ1-3; 7 bases are shared with TRBD1. Germline values: CDR1 SGHRS, CDR2 YFSETQ. The V and J ends lost 0 bases and 4 bases, in that order; junction bases with no gene match: 7. The CDR3 is 16 residues long. In nucleotides, the CDR3 is TGCGCCAGCAGCTTGGGACAGGGAGCCCCGGGAAACACCATATATTTT. Translated, it gives CASSLGQGAPGNTIYF.

The chain combines TRBV6-5 with TRBJ2-1, with TRBD2 matching 9 bases. The germline gives CDR1 MNHEY, CDR2 SVGAGI. Trimming cost V 7 bases and J 1 base; bases outside gene matches: 5. CDR3 length: 15 amino acids. CDR3 coding DNA: TGTGCCAGCACCTCGGGACTAGCTTCCTACAATGAGCAGTTCTTC. It yields the protein CASTSGLASYNEQFF.

This clone was found many times. The J gene is TRBJ2-7, the V gene TRBV19, with a weak D call TRBD1 (5 bases). The length of the CDR3 is 14 residues. Trimming left V 0 bases short and J 8 bases short, with 14 bases between. Germline V gene lookup returns CDR1 LNHDA and CDR2 SQIVND (reference sequence). In nucleotides, the CDR3 is TGTGCCAGTAGTATAGAGGACATGGGCCGGCAGCAGTACTTC. Protein: CASSIEDMGRQQYF.

The chain employs TRBV6-5 and TRBJ1-3; D may be TRBD1 (5 bases). Looked up from germline, CDR1 is MNHEY and CDR2 is SVGAGI. Trimming removed 6 bases at V and 0 bases at J, with 12 bases between. The CDR3 contains 15 residues. CDR3 in amino acids: CASRPQGGSGNTIYF. The CDR3 region has the DNA TGTGCCAGCAGACCCCAGGGAGGCTCTGGAAACACCATATATTTT.

The V gene is TRBV4-1, the J gene TRBJ2-1, with 12 bases that match TRBD2. This CDR3 region has 15 residues. Per the germline V gene, CDR1 is MGHRA and CDR2 is YSYEKL. The V gene end was trimmed by 4 bases and the J gene end by 8 bases; junction bases not matched to a gene: 6. In nucleotides, the CDR3 is TGCGCCAGCAGCCCGACTAGCGGGAGTGCATATGAGCAGTTCTTC. This translates into CASSPTSGSAYEQFF.

This chain links TRBV18 with TRBJ1-1, with 7 bases that match TRBD1. Germline V lookup: CDR1 KGHSH, CDR2 LQKENI. The V segment lost 3 bases and the J segment 1 base; nucleotides outside the gene matches: 2. The CDR3 runs 14 residues. The CDR3 reads CASSPGTANTEAFF. CDR3 in DNA: TGTGCCAGCTCACCTGGGACAGCGAACACTGAAGCTTTCTTT. Drawing the rest from reference TRBV18 and TRBJ1-1, the complete variable domain is NAGVMQNPRHLVRRRGQEARLRCSPMKGHSHVYWYRQLPEEGLKFMVYLQKENIIDESGMPKERFSAEFPKEGPSILRIQQVVRGDSAAYFCASSPGTANTEAFFGQGTRLTVV.

In its sample, this clone was seen a few times. The gene calls are TRBV20-1 and TRBJ1-2, with D tentatively TRBD1 (5 bases). The CDR3 loop spans 15 amino acids. Trimming took 3 bases from V and 2 from J, leaving 16 bases between them. The germline V gene encodes CDR1 DFQATT and CDR2 SNEGSKA (reference sequence). The CDR3 sequence is CSASGGESGNYGYTF. In nucleotides, the CDR3 is TGCAGTGCTAGTGGGGGGGAATCAGGGAACTATGGCTACACCTTC.

The chain joins TRBV28 to TRBJ2-2, with no clear D. Germline lookup yields CDR1 MDHEN and CDR2 SYDVKM. V lost 2 bases, J lost 7 bases, and 5 bases lay in between. The CDR3 is made up of 12 amino acids. This CDR3 reads CASSLAIGELFF. Written as DNA, the CDR3 is TGTGCCAGCAGTTTAGCGATCGGGGAGCTGTTTTTT.

The V and J genes are TRBV19 and TRBJ2-7; the match to TRBD2 covers 12 bases. Germline V lookup: CDR1 LNHDA, CDR2 SQIVND (reference sequence). The CDR3 contains 14 residues. Germline trimming cut 6 bases from V and 7 bases from J; bases unmatched to any gene: 7. The CDR3 is CASSPTSGSDEQYF. The DNA of the CDR3 is TGTGCCAGTAGCCCGACTAGCGGGAGCGATGAGCAGTACTTC.

The gene calls are TRBV25-1 and TRBJ2-5, with a tentative D call TRBD1 (6 bases). Germline loops: CDR1 MGHDK, CDR2 SYGVNS. V was cut by 3 bases and J by 4 bases, with 15 bases left in between. CDR3 size: 15 residues. The DNA of the CDR3 is TGTGCCAGCAGTGAGGTAACAGGGCTCCGAGAGACCCAGTACTTC. It is translated as CASSEVTGLRETQYF.

This clone came up once. The chain couples TRBV7-8 to TRBJ1-1; D may be TRBD1 (5 bases). Trimming pared 5 bases from V and 5 bases from J, leaving 18 bases between. Germline assignment: CDR1 SGHVS and CDR2 FQNEAQ. The CDR3 consists of 15 residues. The CDR3 loop reads CASSLDRTTSTEAFF. CDR3 nucleotide sequence: TGTGCCAGCAGCCTGGATAGGACAACCAGTACTGAAGCTTTCTTT.

This chain's CDR3 is CATSRDLQVLNEQYF. In nucleotides, the CDR3 is TGTGCCACCAGCAGAGATCTACAGGTGCTCAACGAGCAGTACTTC. The chain employs TRBV15 and TRBJ2-7; tentatively, D is TRBD1 (5 bases). The CDR3 totals 15 residues. Trimming removed 0 bases at V and 5 bases at J, with 14 bases between. CDR1 LNHNV and CDR2 YYDKDF come from the germline V gene (reference sequence).

This chain uses TRBV6-5 with TRBJ2-5; 8 bases map to TRBD2. This CDR3 contains 13 residues. The ends lost 4 bases at V and 5 bases at J; junction bases unmatched: 3. Germline V CDR1 and CDR2: MNHEY, SVGAGI. CDR3 protein: CASSLAGKETQYF. As DNA, the CDR3 is TGTGCCAGCAGTTTAGCGGGGAAGGAGACCCAGTACTTC.

The chain recombines TRBV5-6 with TRBJ2-7; 11 positions agree with TRBD2. Per the germline V gene, CDR1 is SGHDT and CDR2 is YYEEEE. This CDR3 spans 18 amino acids. V gave up 1 base and J gave up 0 bases; unmatched junction bases: 9. The CDR3 sequence is CASSLKLAGVANSYEQYF. The CDR3 DNA reads TGTGCCAGCAGCTTGAAACTAGCGGGAGTAGCGAACTCCTACGAGCAGTACTTC.

This clone was found many times. This chain connects TRBV7-8 to TRBJ2-1; a weak D match, TRBD2 (6 bases). Trimming left V 5 bases short and J 6 bases short, with 20 bases between. Germline CDR1 SGHVS, CDR2 FQNEAQ. The CDR3 is 16 amino acids. CDR3 coding DNA: TGTGCCAGCAGCCCCCGGGGGACCGGGTCCGGCAATGAGCAGTTCTTC. Translation gives CASSPRGTGSGNEQFF.

This chain links TRBV28 with TRBJ1-3; TRBD1 matches at 11 bases. There are 15 residues in the CDR3. Germline V gives CDR1 MDHEN, CDR2 SYDVKM. J gave up 4 bases and V 5 bases, and 4 bases lay outside the gene matches. For the CDR3, the DNA is TGTGCCAGCAGTATCCGGACAGGGGGCGGAAACACCATATATTTT. Protein product: CASSIRTGGGNTIYF.

With regard to this clone: This same CDR3 is encoded by further DNA sequences in the sample. V usage is TRBV2 and J usage is TRBJ1-6; D is possibly TRBD1 (6 bases). V lost 1 base to trimming and J lost 7 bases, with 11 bases between them. This CDR3 comprises 15 residues. Looked up from germline, CDR1 is SNHLY and CDR2 is FYNNEI. DNA for the CDR3: TGTGCCAGCAGTGAAGGGGGGCAGGGGAATTCACCCCTCCACTTT. Its translation is CASSEGGQGNSPLHF.

The CDR3 DNA reads TGCGCCAGCAGCCCCGGACTACGTGCTGGCTACACCTTC. Its translation: CASSPGLRAGYTF. The chain carries TRBV5-1 and TRBJ1-2; the D is unclear. Trimming cost V 4 bases and J 7 bases, with 14 bases left between them. The germline V gene encodes CDR1 SGHRS and CDR2 YFSETQ. The CDR3 is 13 amino acids.

This clone was observed a handful of times. The chain uses TRBV28 and TRBJ1-4; the match to TRBD1 covers 9 bases. Germline trimming cut 4 bases from V and 8 bases from J; bases unmatched to any gene: 8. There are 15 residues in the CDR3. The germline gives CDR1 MDHEN, CDR2 SYDVKM. The CDR3: CASSSYRGRREKLFF. The DNA for the CDR3 is TGTGCCAGCAGTTCCTACAGGGGGCGACGCGAAAAACTGTTTTTT.

Details on this clone: The identical CDR3 is also encoded by other nucleotide sequences in the sample. V is TRBV18 and J is TRBJ2-7, with 13 bases aligning to TRBD2. The CDR3 consists of 16 residues. With 2 bases clipped from V and 4 bases from J, the junction kept 5 bases outside the gene matches. The germline gives CDR1 KGHSH, CDR2 LQKENI. In nucleotides, the CDR3 is TGTGCCAGCTCACCAGGACTAGCGGGAGAAGGGTACGAGCAGTACTTC. The encoded protein is CASSPGLAGEGYEQYF.

The gene calls are TRBV5-8 and TRBJ1-5; the match to TRBD1 covers 9 bases. Looked up from germline, CDR1 is SGHTS and CDR2 is YDEGEE. There are 14 residues in the CDR3. Trimming cost V 4 bases and J 6 bases; bases outside gene matches: 5. CDR3 amino acids: CASSLTGGGQPQHF. DNA for the CDR3: TGTGCCAGCAGCCTAACAGGGGGCGGTCAGCCCCAGCATTTT.

This chain uses TRBV9 with TRBJ1-1, with 8 bases that match TRBD1. V was clipped by 2 bases and J by 0 bases; unmatched bases: 3. Germline lookup yields CDR1 SGDLS and CDR2 YYNGEE. This CDR3 has 15 amino acids. CDR3 DNA sequence: TGTGCCAGCAGCGTGGGACAGGCCTTGAACACTGAAGCTTTCTTT. Translating it yields CASSVGQALNTEAFF.

Turning to this clone: Other DNA sequences in this sample translate to the same CDR3. The CDR3 region has the DNA TGCGCCAGCATGAGGGATGACTATGGCTACACCTTC. Residues: CASMRDDYGYTF. The V and J genes are TRBV10-2 and TRBJ1-2; no definite D call. This CDR3 spans 12 amino acids. Germline V gene sequence: CDR1 WSHSY, CDR2 SAAADI. The germline V and J ends were trimmed by 7 bases and 3 bases, with 9 bases remaining between them.

This clone was counted only a few times. The V and J genes are TRBV19 and TRBJ1-5; TRBD1 matches 7 bases. The CDR3 extends over 17 amino acids. With V trimmed by 4 bases and J by 2 bases, 11 bases remained unmatched. Germline CDR1 reads LNHDA; CDR2 reads SQIVND (reference sequence). In DNA, the CDR3 is TGTGCCAGTAGTAAAGCTACAGGGGTTGGGGGCAATCAGCCCCAGCATTTT. Its protein product is CASSKATGVGGNQPQHF.

This clone was picked up one time. The chain has TRBV4-1 and TRBJ2-1, with 10 bases aligning to TRBD2. This CDR3 spans 18 amino acids. Germline V lookup: CDR1 MGHRA, CDR2 YSYEKL. V trimming: 1 base; J trimming: 3 bases; junction bases outside the gene matches: 9. CDR3: CASSQVDMGLANYNEQFF. The CDR3 DNA sequence: TGCGCCAGCAGCCAAGTCGACATGGGACTAGCGAACTACAATGAGCAGTTCTTC.

The chain couples TRBV18 to TRBJ1-1; D possibly corresponds to TRBD1 (6 bases). This CDR3 has 14 amino acids. Per the germline V gene, CDR1 is KGHSH and CDR2 is LQKENI. V shed 6 bases and J shed 5 bases, with 16 bases lying between them. The CDR3 bases are TGTGCCAGCTCCTCCCAGGGGCAGGAAACTGAAGCTTTCTTT. This encodes CASSSQGQETEAFF.